Described below is a single TCR beta chain sequence and its context. Donors in Cohort 3 counted as recovered after two negative PCRs, clearance, or symptom resolution. This CDR3 region has 16 residues. Germline V gene lookup returns CDR1 SEHNR and CDR2 FQNEAQ (reference sequence). The V segment lost 8 bases and the J segment 0 bases; nucleotides outside the gene matches: 10. The record originates from a study of blood T cell repertoires in COVID-19. Study details: Spain, Italy and the United States supplied samples that represented acute and convalescent COVID-19. Sources were T cells, B-cell-depleted T cells, or PBMCs; the material itself was cDNA or gDNA.

Authors' analysis steps: Amplification of reference gene primers was used by the study to estimate nucleated cell counts. The method was immunoSEQ multiplex PCR; TCRdb's version includes in-frame clones alone and lacks a portion of them. For V, J and clone size, that table is used; D and trimming come from the DNA. The data hold about 140,000 clones, with about 80% observed a single time. The rearrangement joins TRBV7-9 to TRBJ2-3; 8 bases line up with TRBD1. The source is a woman in her 50s who had recovered from COVID-19. What was sequenced was PBMCs or T cells enriched from blood (not recorded which). The CDR3 DNA follows: TGTGCCAGCCCCCCAGGGACAGGTACTAGCACAGATACGCAGTATTTT. Protein sequence: CASPPGTGTSTDTQYF.